These T cell receptor beta chains were read from a single sample in a study of T cells in Graves' hyperthyroidism and ophthalmopathy. TCRdb ran MiXCR on the multiplex PCR reads and lists one entry per CDR3 protein. The table records roughly 420,000 distinct CDR3 sequences, roughly an eighth of them present only once. The sequenced sample consisted of blood. The receptors shown here come from a woman aged 18-29 years with Graves' hyperthyroidism. The CDR3 runs from the conserved cysteine through the conserved F or W. The order of the fields is D gene, clone size, V gene, J gene, CDR3 protein, CDR3 DNA. A D gene is named only where the DNA matches it firmly. The size of a clone is reported for some rows only, either as once, few or many, or as a class for expanded clones.

d_call: .
clone_size: many
v_call: TRBV7-6
j_call: TRBJ1-1
cdr3_aa: CASSPITGSGGVEAFF
cdr3_nt: TGTGCCAGCAGCCCAATCACAGGGAGCGGTGGAGTTGAAGCTTTCTTT

d_call: TRBD1
clone_size: few
v_call: TRBV9
j_call: TRBJ2-3
cdr3_aa: CASSRTGLRDTQYF
cdr3_nt: TGTGCCAGCAGCAGGACAGGCCTAAGAGATACGCAGTATTTT

d_call: TRBD1
clone_size: .
v_call: TRBV5-4
j_call: TRBJ1-1
cdr3_aa: CASSLGDRENTEAFF
cdr3_nt: TGTGCCAGCAGCTTGGGGGACAGGGAGAACACTGAAGCTTTCTTT

d_call: TRBD2
clone_size: many
v_call: TRBV6-2/TRBV6-3
j_call: TRBJ2-7
cdr3_aa: CASSRTSGSDEQYF
cdr3_nt: TGTGCCAGCAGCAGGACTAGCGGGAGCGACGAGCAGTACTTC

d_call: .
clone_size: many
v_call: TRBV6-2/TRBV6-3
j_call: TRBJ2-3
cdr3_aa: CASNRPGRFTDTQYF
cdr3_nt: TGTGCCAGCAATAGACCGGGACGGTTCACAGATACGCAGTATTTT

d_call: .
clone_size: many
v_call: TRBV7-9
j_call: TRBJ2-7
cdr3_aa: CASSNRDWTYEQYF
cdr3_nt: TGTGCCAGCAGCAACCGGGACTGGACCTACGAGCAGTACTTC

d_call: TRBD2
clone_size: many
v_call: TRBV27
j_call: TRBJ2-1
cdr3_aa: CASCRGASGYNEQFF
cdr3_nt: TGTGCCAGCTGTCGCGGGGCTAGCGGGTACAATGAGCAGTTCTTC

d_call: TRBD1
clone_size: many
v_call: TRBV12-3/TRBV12-4
j_call: TRBJ2-7
cdr3_aa: CASSLNIQGLAQYF
cdr3_nt: TGTGCCAGCAGTTTAAACATACAGGGGCTTGCGCAGTACTTC

d_call: .
clone_size: many
v_call: TRBV7-2
j_call: TRBJ2-5
cdr3_aa: CASSFRVGLTGTRLETQYF
cdr3_nt: TGTGCCAGCAGCTTCCGCGTGGGACTTACCGGGACACGCCTAGAGACCCAGTACTTC

d_call: .
clone_size: many
v_call: TRBV5-4
j_call: TRBJ2-2
cdr3_aa: CASSLDLNTGELFF
cdr3_nt: TGTGCCAGCAGCCTCGACTTGAACACCGGGGAGCTGTTTTTT

d_call: .
clone_size: .
v_call: TRBV5-2
j_call: TRBJ2-1
cdr3_aa: CASNPSGGNEQFF
cdr3_nt: TGTGCCAGCAACCCTTCAGGGGGGAATGAGCAGTTCTTC

d_call: .
clone_size: many
v_call: TRBV5-1
j_call: TRBJ2-1
cdr3_aa: CASSGDSSSYNEQFF
cdr3_nt: TGCGCCAGCAGCGGGGACTCCAGCTCCTACAATGAGCAGTTCTTC

d_call: .
clone_size: .
v_call: TRBV19
j_call: TRBJ1-1
cdr3_aa: CASSAHKGTEAFF
cdr3_nt: TGTGCCAGTAGTGCCCACAAGGGCACTGAAGCTTTCTTT

d_call: .
clone_size: many
v_call: TRBV4-1
j_call: TRBJ1-1
cdr3_aa: CASSQGGSGNSMNTEAFF
cdr3_nt: TGCGCCAGCAGCCAAGGGGGTTCAGGTAACTCGATGAACACTGAAGCTTTCTTT

d_call: .
clone_size: .
v_call: TRBV29-1
j_call: TRBJ1-2
cdr3_aa: CSADGRPGYTF
cdr3_nt: TGCAGCGCCGACGGCAGGCCTGGCTACACCTTC

d_call: .
clone_size: few
v_call: TRBV6-1
j_call: TRBJ2-1
cdr3_aa: CASSPDGSSYNEQFF
cdr3_nt: TGTGCCAGCAGTCCAGACGGGAGCTCCTACAATGAGCAGTTCTTC

d_call: .
clone_size: many
v_call: TRBV28
j_call: TRBJ2-7
cdr3_aa: CASLEPGRSYEQYF
cdr3_nt: TGTGCCAGTCTTGAGCCGGGACGCAGCTACGAGCAGTACTTC

d_call: .
clone_size: many
v_call: TRBV12-3/TRBV12-4
j_call: TRBJ2-7
cdr3_aa: CASTRGSPYEQYF
cdr3_nt: TGTGCCAGCACCCGCGGGTCCCCCTACGAGCAGTACTTC

d_call: TRBD1
clone_size: many
v_call: TRBV29-1
j_call: TRBJ1-2
cdr3_aa: CSAPGQGNYGYTF
cdr3_nt: TGCAGCGCCCCGGGACAGGGAAACTATGGCTACACCTTC

d_call: .
clone_size: .
v_call: TRBV6-1
j_call: TRBJ1-2
cdr3_aa: CATKPGLGYTF
cdr3_nt: TGTGCGACGAAGCCGGGGCTCGGCTACACCTTC

d_call: .
clone_size: many
v_call: TRBV12-3/TRBV12-4
j_call: TRBJ2-5
cdr3_aa: CASSFAETQYF
cdr3_nt: TGTGCCAGCAGTTTTGCCGAGACCCAGTACTTC

d_call: .
clone_size: many
v_call: TRBV30
j_call: TRBJ2-1
cdr3_aa: CAWSVTRSNEQFF
cdr3_nt: TGTGCCTGGAGTGTAACCCGGTCCAATGAGCAGTTCTTC

d_call: .
clone_size: many
v_call: TRBV29-1
j_call: TRBJ2-1
cdr3_aa: CSVDWMGSYNEQFF
cdr3_nt: TGCAGCGTTGATTGGATGGGGTCCTACAATGAGCAGTTCTTC

d_call: .
clone_size: many
v_call: TRBV28
j_call: TRBJ2-1
cdr3_aa: CASSLTGLAHNEQFF
cdr3_nt: TGTGCCAGCAGTTTAACAGGGCTAGCCCACAATGAGCAGTTCTTC

d_call: TRBD1
clone_size: .
v_call: TRBV7-9
j_call: TRBJ1-4
cdr3_aa: CASLSMGQEDEKLFF
cdr3_nt: TGTGCCAGCCTTAGTATGGGACAGGAGGACGAAAAACTGTTTTTT

d_call: TRBD1
clone_size: many
v_call: TRBV12-3/TRBV12-4
j_call: TRBJ1-2
cdr3_aa: CASSLSGGYGYTF
cdr3_nt: TGTGCCAGCAGTTTGTCAGGGGGCTATGGCTACACCTTC

d_call: .
clone_size: many
v_call: TRBV7-9
j_call: TRBJ1-1
cdr3_aa: CASSLAGTKPKSDPEAFF
cdr3_nt: TGTGCCAGCAGCTTAGCCGGGACTAAGCCTAAAAGTGATCCTGAAGCTTTCTTT

d_call: .
clone_size: many
v_call: TRBV5-1
j_call: TRBJ2-1
cdr3_aa: CASSLTGEKRIGEQFF
cdr3_nt: TGCGCCAGCAGCTTGACGGGAGAAAAGAGGATCGGTGAGCAGTTCTTC

d_call: .
clone_size: few
v_call: TRBV7-7
j_call: TRBJ1-4
cdr3_aa: CASSLGGGVSEKLFF
cdr3_nt: TGTGCTAGCAGCTTAGGAGGGGGGGTATCTGAAAAACTGTTTTTT

d_call: .
clone_size: many
v_call: TRBV27
j_call: TRBJ1-2
cdr3_aa: CASSLSGGLGHGYTF
cdr3_nt: TGTGCCAGCAGTTTATCGGGGGGGCTCGGGCATGGCTACACCTTC

d_call: .
clone_size: many
v_call: TRBV18
j_call: TRBJ2-7
cdr3_aa: CASSPGGGSYEQYF
cdr3_nt: TGTGCCAGCTCACCAGGGGGAGGCTCCTACGAGCAGTACTTC

d_call: .
clone_size: many
v_call: TRBV12-3/TRBV12-4
j_call: TRBJ2-5
cdr3_aa: CASSPTPGTQYF
cdr3_nt: TGTGCCAGCAGTCCAACTCCGGGGACCCAGTACTTC

d_call: .
clone_size: many
v_call: TRBV12-3/TRBV12-4
j_call: TRBJ1-5
cdr3_aa: CASSLLVQDYSNQPQHF
cdr3_nt: TGTGCCAGCAGTTTATTGGTCCAAGACTATAGCAATCAGCCCCAGCATTTT

d_call: TRBD2
clone_size: many
v_call: TRBV28
j_call: TRBJ2-3
cdr3_aa: CASPPSREAVDTQYF
cdr3_nt: TGTGCCAGCCCCCCGTCCCGGGAGGCGGTGGATACGCAGTATTTT

d_call: TRBD1
clone_size: .
v_call: TRBV10-1
j_call: TRBJ1-1
cdr3_aa: CASRDRLYTEAFF
cdr3_nt: TGCGCCAGCAGGGACAGGCTTTACACTGAAGCTTTCTTT